Listed below are T cell receptor beta chains from one sample, sequenced in a study of graft-versus-host responses after intestinal transplantation. Their antigen targets remain unknown. Some clones are missing from TCRdb's copy, which holds only in-frame ones; the method was immunoSEQ multiplex PCR. The sample holds around 100,000 clones, around 94% seen once. The material sequenced was unstimulated CD8+ T cells sorted from spleen or lymph node cells, taken before transplant. The source is a human donor who was the organ donor for an intestinal transplant. Each CDR3 is given with its conserved first and last residue. Each record gives: J gene, V gene, D gene, CDR3 protein. The D gene is left open where the match is weak.

>TRBJ2-7|TRBV25-1|-
CASSSYEQYF
>TRBJ2-3|TRBV19|-
CASSIGLTTSDTQYF
>TRBJ1-1|TRBV9|-
CASSVVAEDKAEAFF
>TRBJ2-7|TRBV28|-
CASTLPGSSYEQYF
>TRBJ2-7|TRBV4-1|TRBD2
CASSQGGRYLSYEQYF
>TRBJ2-7|TRBV4-1|-
CASSHRGEIDEQYF
>TRBJ2-7|TRBV7-2|-
CASSRSSYEQYF
>TRBJ2-7|TRBV28|-
CASSSPGPLDEQYF
>TRBJ1-1|TRBV30|-
CAWSVRPPEAFF
>TRBJ2-7|TRBV27|TRBD2
CASSLAGESREQYF
>TRBJ2-1|TRBV19|TRBD2
CAACPSGNLEQFF
>TRBJ2-6|TRBV5-4|-
CASSFGTGANVLTF
>TRBJ2-6|TRBV28|-
CASCLRAPAGANVLTF
>TRBJ1-1|TRBV7-3|-
CASSWRQANTEAFF
>TRBJ1-4|TRBV28|-
CASSWVQGLGEKLFF
>TRBJ1-2|TRBV4-2|TRBD1
CASWDSLYGYTF
>TRBJ2-1|TRBV4-3|-
CASSQEAEGEQFF
>TRBJ2-1|TRBV19|-
CASSMGGGEQFF
>TRBJ1-5|TRBV19|TRBD1
CASSIVFGQGANQPQHF
>TRBJ1-2|TRBV27|-
CASSFQGNYGYTF
>TRBJ2-3|TRBV9|TRBD2
CASSGSGTRADTQYF
>TRBJ2-1|TRBV18|-
CASSPGLHEQFF